The TCR beta chain under discussion was sequenced for a study of cytomegalovirus exposure and HLA in healthy donors. This CDR3 comprises 16 residues. The V and J ends lost 1 base and 8 bases respectively, with 20 bases between them. Germline lookup yields CDR1 MDHEN and CDR2 SYDVKM. PCR employed 60 Vbeta and 13 Jbeta primers. Some clones are missing from TCRdb's copy, which holds only in-frame ones; the method was immunoSEQ multiplex PCR. Of tens of thousands of clones in the sample, approximately 61% were seen once. This clone was picked up one time. This TCR was recovered from a woman aged 45-60 years in good health and CMV-seropositive. V gene TRBV28 combines with J gene TRBJ1-2; D uncertain. Sequenced: PBMCs. CDR3 in DNA: TGTGCCAGCAGTTTATTCTCATGGGCCGGTAAGAACGGCTACACCTTC. As protein: CASSLFSWAGKNGYTF.